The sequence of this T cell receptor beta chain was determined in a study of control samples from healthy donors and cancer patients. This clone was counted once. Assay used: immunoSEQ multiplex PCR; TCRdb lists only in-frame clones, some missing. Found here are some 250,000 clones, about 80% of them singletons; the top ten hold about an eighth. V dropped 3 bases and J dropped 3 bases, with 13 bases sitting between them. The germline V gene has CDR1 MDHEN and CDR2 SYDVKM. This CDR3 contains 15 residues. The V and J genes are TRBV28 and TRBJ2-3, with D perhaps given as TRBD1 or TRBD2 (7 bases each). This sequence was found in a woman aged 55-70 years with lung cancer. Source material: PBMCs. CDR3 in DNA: TGTGCCAGCAGTTTGGGAGGGACAGTTACAGATACGCAGTATTTT. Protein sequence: CASSLGGTVTDTQYF.